This T cell receptor (beta chain) was recovered during a study of OX40 agonist ivuxolimab in advanced cancers. In the study overall: Every 2 weeks, patients got intravenous ivuxolimab at one of six dose levels (0.01-10 mg/kg).

Trimming took off 6 bases at V and 1 base at J, with 14 bases between the two ends. Germline V gene lookup returns CDR1 MGHDK and CDR2 SYGVNS. This CDR3 has 15 residues. A history of autoimmune disease or systemic immunosuppression excluded patients. The table came from immunoSEQ multiplex PCR; TCRdb's copy has only in-frame clones and leaves some out. The sample carries 65,000 to 95,000 clones, 80% to 90% recorded once. Sample: CD4+ or CD8+ T cells sorted from blood, taken in a trial of the OX40 agonist ivuxolimab. The genes are TRBV25-1 and TRBJ2-3; D is tentatively TRBD1 or TRBD2 (5 bases each). The TCR was taken from an adult with an advanced solid tumor such as melanoma, head and neck, liver or kidney cancer. DNA of the CDR3: TGTGCCAGCAGCGGGGCGAAGCCCCGCACAGATACGCAGTATTTT. Translated: CASSGAKPRTDTQYF.